The 13 T cell receptor beta chains below were found in one sample sequenced in a study of regulatory T cells in long-lasting Graves disease (TCRdb year 2021). Receptors were amplified or captured by multiplex PCR. The sequencing machine was an Illumina HiSeq 4000. TCR beta libraries were built with iRepertoire HTBI primers and Arm-PCR amplification of CDR3 regions. TCRdb trimmed public reads at Q25 via fastp, called clones via MiXCR and kept in-frame beta chains. Under each unique CDR3 protein, matching rows form one entry showing the most common genes and DNA. Across this sample there are about 200,000 distinct CDR3 sequences, with around 16% seen only once. The ten largest clones take up 22% of the sample. This specimen's time point label, interpreted: newly diagnosed GD, antithyroid drugs for less than 3 months. For both TCR sequencing and RNA sequencing, RNA was extracted from PBMCs in TRIzol.

The sequenced sample was peripheral blood mononuclear cells (PBMCs), obtained at new diagnosis, from a patient treated with antithyroid drugs. These TCRs come from a female donor with Graves disease.

This clonotype has a count of ten or more. The rearrangement links TRBV7-3 to TRBJ1-1; TRBD1 is a possible D gene (6 bases). Germline values: CDR1 SGHTA, CDR2 FQGTGA. There are 16 residues in the CDR3. V shed 5 bases and J shed 5 bases, with 21 bases lying between them. In DNA form, the CDR3 reads TGTGCCAGCAGCCGGGGACACACAGGTGGGGAAACTGAAGCTTTCTTT. It codes for CASSRGHTGGETEAFF.

This clonotype was picked up many times. The rearrangement uses TRBV24-1 and TRBJ2-1; 7 bases align to TRBD2. Trimming took 3 bases from V and 0 from J; bases not matched to a gene: 4. Germline assignment: CDR1 KGHDR and CDR2 SFDVKD. The length of the CDR3 is 16 residues. CDR3 loop: CATSDQTSRSYNEQFF. Written as DNA, the CDR3 is TGTGCCACCAGTGATCAGACTAGCCGCTCCTACAATGAGCAGTTCTTC.

This clonotype has a count of ten or more. The chain combines TRBV12-3 or TRBV12-4 with TRBJ2-7; TRBD2 matches at 8 bases. This CDR3 is built from 16 residues. The V segment lost 5 bases and the J segment 7 bases; nucleotides outside the gene matches: 16. The CDR3 loop is CASSATGTWREEEQYF. CDR3 nucleotides: TGTGCCAGCAGTGCTACCGGGACCTGGCGGGAGGAGGAGCAGTACTTC.

This clonotype was counted at least ten times. CDR3: CASSFNRANWGQETQYF. In DNA form, the CDR3 reads TGTGCCAGCAGTTTCAACCGGGCCAACTGGGGCCAAGAGACCCAGTACTTC. The rearrangement links TRBV12-3 or TRBV12-4 to TRBJ2-5; D is ambiguous. V was pared by 3 bases and J by 1 base, with 18 bases between. The CDR3 contains 17 residues.

This clonotype occurred many times. This sequence joins TRBV19 and TRBJ1-1, with D unresolved. V dropped 0 bases and J dropped 3 bases, with 5 bases sitting between them. The CDR3 consists of 13 residues. Germline values: CDR1 LNHDA, CDR2 SQIVND (reference sequence). The CDR3 region is CASSIDRDTEAFF. DNA for the CDR3: TGTGCCAGTAGTATAGATCGGGACACTGAAGCTTTCTTT.

This clonotype was observed many times. The V call is TRBV19, the J call TRBJ2-2, with 11 bases lining up with TRBD2. In germline, CDR1 is LNHDA, CDR2 SQIVND (reference sequence). The CDR3 is 17 amino acids. The V segment lost 1 base and the J segment 6 bases; nucleotides outside the gene matches: 7. The CDR3 DNA follows: TGTGCCAGTAGTATAGCGCGACTAGCGGGAAACGCCGGGGAGCTGTTTTTT. Translated: CASSIARLAGNAGELFF.

Ten or more counts support this clonotype. This chain connects TRBV6-2 or TRBV6-3 to TRBJ1-1; D possibly corresponds to TRBD1 (5 bases). This CDR3 spans 13 amino acids. V was shortened by 2 bases and J by 7 bases, with 11 bases between the two germline ends. Germline lookup yields CDR1 MNHEY and CDR2 SVGEGT. As DNA, the CDR3 is TGTGCCAGCAGTTACGGGACGGCGGGTGAAGCTTTCTTT. It codes for CASSYGTAGEAFF.

In this sample, this clonotype turned up many times. This chain connects TRBV9 to TRBJ2-1; the match to TRBD2 covers 11 bases. Per the germline V gene, CDR1 is SGDLS and CDR2 is YYNGEE. This CDR3 has 15 residues. V shed 0 bases, J shed 6 bases, and the junction held 2 bases outside the gene matches. CDR3 region: CASSVVSGRANEQFF. DNA for the CDR3: TGTGCCAGCAGCGTAGTTAGCGGGAGGGCCAATGAGCAGTTCTTC.

The sample holds a few counts of this clonotype. The chain links TRBV9 to TRBJ1-1; possible D gene TRBD1, 6 bases. The germline V gene encodes CDR1 SGDLS and CDR2 YYNGEE. CDR3 length: 16 residues. Trimming cost V 0 bases and J 0 bases, with 12 bases left between them. DNA for the CDR3: TGTGCCAGCAGCGTAGGGGGGGGCGGTTTGAACACTGAAGCTTTCTTT. It codes for CASSVGGGGLNTEAFF.

In this sample, this clonotype turned up many times. The J gene is TRBJ1-1, the V gene TRBV2; no clear D gene. CDR1 SNHLY and CDR2 FYNNEI come from the germline V gene. CDR3 length: 18 amino acids. Trimming stripped 3 bases from V and 0 bases from J, with 20 bases between. CDR3 in amino acids: CASSEPIRRALMNTEAFF. CDR3 nucleotides: TGTGCCAGCAGTGAGCCCATTCGACGGGCTCTGATGAACACTGAAGCTTTCTTT.

The CDR3 loop is CASSRDRGWGTEAFF. The DNA of the CDR3 is TGTGCCAGCAGCCGAGACAGGGGATGGGGCACTGAAGCTTTCTTT. The chain couples TRBV27 to TRBJ1-1; 8 positions match TRBD1. V shed 6 bases and J 4 bases; nucleotides not matched to a gene: 10. Germline CDR1 reads MNHEY; CDR2 reads SMNVEV (reference sequence). The CDR3 has 15 amino acids.

This clonotype was seen at least ten times. The chain employs TRBV24-1 and TRBJ2-1; 13 nucleotides align to TRBD2. The ends lost 4 bases at V and 8 bases at J; junction bases unmatched: 7. Germline assignment: CDR1 KGHDR and CDR2 SFDVKD. This CDR3 comprises 16 residues. This CDR3 is CATSDRTSGSADEQFF. The CDR3 DNA sequence: TGTGCCACCAGTGACCGGACTAGCGGGAGTGCGGATGAGCAGTTCTTC.

This clonotype was observed at least ten times. The chain recombines TRBV20-1 with TRBJ2-5; D is possibly TRBD1 (6 bases). The CDR3 has 14 residues. Germline CDR1 DFQATT, CDR2 SNEGSKA (reference sequence). With 0 bases removed from V and 5 bases from J, the gap between germline ends came to 13 bases. The DNA of the CDR3 is TGCAGTGCTAGAGAGGACAGAATAGGGGAGACCCAGTACTTC. Translated: CSAREDRIGETQYF.